This TCR beta chain was sequenced in a study of post-analysis software for immune sequencing data. At the level of the study: There were relapsing-remitting, secondary progressive and progressive-relapsing multiple sclerosis among the disease courses included. Study-wide results and limits: Five or six TRBV segments, TRBV5-6, TRBV5-1 and TRBV20-1 among them, were found more frequent in patients than controls. Controls showed significantly higher normalized Chao1 diversity than did multiple sclerosis patients. With F measure, samples from one preparation batch clustered together strongly.

Unique molecular identifiers featured in each of the TCR beta cDNA libraries. TCRdb itself ran the PCR reads through MiXCR, one entry per CDR3 protein. The repertoire holds around 400,000 distinct CDR3 sequences, with 39% as singletons. As regards this clonotype: What it recognizes is unknown.

The ends were cut back, 1 base at V and 13 bases at J, with 14 bases in the middle. Looked up from germline, CDR1 is SGHDN and CDR2 is FVKESK. CDR3 length: 13 residues. V is TRBV14 and J is TRBJ2-4, with D maybe TRBD2 (5 bases). The sequence came from a girl aged 2-10 years with multiple sclerosis. The sample was blood. The DNA of the CDR3 is TGTGCCAGCAGCCAAGGACAATCGAGGGAGCAGTACTTC. It is translated as CASSQGQSREQYF. Supplemented by reference TRBV14 and TRBJ2-4, the full variable domain reads EAGVTQFPSHSVIEKGQTVTLRCDPISGHDNLYWYRRVMGKEIKFLLHFVKESKQDESGMPNNRFLAERTGGTYSTLKVQPAELEDSGVYFCASSQGQSREQYFGAGTRLSVL.